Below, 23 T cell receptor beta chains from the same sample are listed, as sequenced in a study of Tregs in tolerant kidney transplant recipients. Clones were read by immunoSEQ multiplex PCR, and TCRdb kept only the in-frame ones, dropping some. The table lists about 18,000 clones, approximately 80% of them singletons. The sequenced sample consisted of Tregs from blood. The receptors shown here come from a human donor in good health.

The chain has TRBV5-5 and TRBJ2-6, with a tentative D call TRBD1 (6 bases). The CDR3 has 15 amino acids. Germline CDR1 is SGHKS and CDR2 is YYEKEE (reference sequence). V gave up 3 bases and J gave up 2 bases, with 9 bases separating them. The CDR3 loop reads CASSSQGPGANVLTF. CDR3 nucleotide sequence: TGTGCCAGCAGCTCACAGGGCCCTGGGGCCAACGTCCTGACTTTC.

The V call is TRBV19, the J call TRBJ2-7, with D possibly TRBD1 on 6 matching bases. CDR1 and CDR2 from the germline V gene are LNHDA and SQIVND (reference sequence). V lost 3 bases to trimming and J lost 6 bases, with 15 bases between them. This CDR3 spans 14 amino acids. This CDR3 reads CASSIGPGAPEQYF. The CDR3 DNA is TGTGCCAGTAGTATCGGTCCAGGGGCCCCCGAGCAGTACTTC.

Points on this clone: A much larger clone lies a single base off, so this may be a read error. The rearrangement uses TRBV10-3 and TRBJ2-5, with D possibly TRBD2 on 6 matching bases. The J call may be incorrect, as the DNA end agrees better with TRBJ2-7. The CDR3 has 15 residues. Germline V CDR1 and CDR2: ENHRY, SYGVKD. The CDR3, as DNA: TGTGCCATCCGTGGGGCTAGCGCCCGTCGAAGCGAGCAGTACTTC. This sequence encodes CAIRGASARRSEQYF.

In nucleotides, the CDR3 is TGTGCCAGCAGCGTTAGCGGCCAAGAGACCCAGTACTTC. It translates to CASSVSGQETQYF. The chain uses TRBV9 and TRBJ2-5; the D gene is possibly TRBD2 (6 bases). CDR1 and CDR2 from the germline V gene are SGDLS and YYNGEE. V was clipped by 2 bases and J by 1 base, with 6 bases between them. The CDR3 has 13 amino acids. Drawing the rest from reference TRBV9 and TRBJ2-5, the complete variable domain is DSGVTQTPKHLITATGQRVTLRCSPRSGDLSVYWYQQSLDQGLQFLIQYYNGEERAKGNILERFSAQQFPDLHSELNLSSLELGDSALYFCASSVSGQETQYFGPGTRLLVL.

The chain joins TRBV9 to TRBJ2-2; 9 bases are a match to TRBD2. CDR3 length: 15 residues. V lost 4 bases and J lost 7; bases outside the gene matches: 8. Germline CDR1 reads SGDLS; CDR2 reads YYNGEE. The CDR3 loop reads CASSSSGRRDGELFF. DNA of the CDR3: TGTGCCAGCAGCTCCAGCGGGAGGAGAGACGGGGAGCTGTTTTTT.

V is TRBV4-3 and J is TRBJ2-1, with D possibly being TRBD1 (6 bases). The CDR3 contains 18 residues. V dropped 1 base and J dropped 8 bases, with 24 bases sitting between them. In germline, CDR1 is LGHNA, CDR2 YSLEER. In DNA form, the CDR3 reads TGCGCCAGCAGCCAAGCCCCACCGCCCGCTGGGCCAGGGGATGAGCAGTTCTTC. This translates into CASSQAPPPAGPGDEQFF.

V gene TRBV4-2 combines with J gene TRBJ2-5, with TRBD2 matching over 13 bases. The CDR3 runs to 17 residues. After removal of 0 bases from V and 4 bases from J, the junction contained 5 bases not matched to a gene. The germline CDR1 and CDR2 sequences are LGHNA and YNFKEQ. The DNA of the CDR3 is TGTGCCAGCAGCCAAGATTTGGGACTAGCGGGGCTAGAGACCCAGTACTTC. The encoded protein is CASSQDLGLAGLETQYF.

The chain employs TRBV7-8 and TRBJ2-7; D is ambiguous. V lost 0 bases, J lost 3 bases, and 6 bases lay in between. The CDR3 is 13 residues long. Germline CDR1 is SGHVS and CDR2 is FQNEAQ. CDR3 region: CASSLALGYEQYF. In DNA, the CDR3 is TGTGCCAGCAGCTTAGCCCTGGGCTACGAGCAGTACTTC.

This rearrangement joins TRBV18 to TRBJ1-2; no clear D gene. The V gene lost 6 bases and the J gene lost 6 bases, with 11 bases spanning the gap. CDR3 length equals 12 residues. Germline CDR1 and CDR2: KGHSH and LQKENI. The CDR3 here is CASSTRQHGYTF. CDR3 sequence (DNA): TGTGCCAGCTCGACCCGACAACATGGCTACACCTTC.

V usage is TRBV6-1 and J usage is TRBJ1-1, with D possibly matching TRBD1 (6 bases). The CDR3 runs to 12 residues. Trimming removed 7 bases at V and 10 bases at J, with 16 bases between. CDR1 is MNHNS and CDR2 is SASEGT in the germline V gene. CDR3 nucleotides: TGTGCCAGCATCGAATGGGGGGCAAGAGCTTTCTTT. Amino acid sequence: CASIEWGARAFF.

CDR3 region: CASSYRTGRGEQYF. The CDR3 DNA reads TGTGCCAGCAGTTACCGGACAGGCCGTGGGGAGCAGTACTTC. This rearrangement joins TRBV6-6 to TRBJ2-7; 7 nucleotides line up with TRBD1. This CDR3 has 14 residues. The V gene end was trimmed by 2 bases and the J gene end by 7 bases; junction bases not matched to a gene: 8. CDR1 and CDR2 from the germline V gene are MNHNY and SVGAGI (reference sequence).

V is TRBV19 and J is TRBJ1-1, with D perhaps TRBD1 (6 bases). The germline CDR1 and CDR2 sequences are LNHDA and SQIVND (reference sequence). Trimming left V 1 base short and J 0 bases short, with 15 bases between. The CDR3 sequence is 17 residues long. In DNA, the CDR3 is TGTGCCAGTAGTATAGGAGGGGGTCGATTCATGAACACTGAAGCTTTCTTT. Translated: CASSIGGGRFMNTEAFF. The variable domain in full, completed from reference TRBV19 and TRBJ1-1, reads DGGITQSPKYLFRKEGQNVTLSCEQNLNHDAMYWYRQDPGQGLRLIYYSQIVNDFQKGDIAEGYSVSREKKESFPLTVTSAQKNPTAFYLCASSIGGGRFMNTEAFFGQGTRLTVV.

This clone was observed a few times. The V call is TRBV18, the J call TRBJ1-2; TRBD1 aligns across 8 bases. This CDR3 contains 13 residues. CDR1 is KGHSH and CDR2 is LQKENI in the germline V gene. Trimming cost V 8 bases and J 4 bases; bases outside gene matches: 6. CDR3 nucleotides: TGTGCCAGCCCTCGGACAGGGTGCTATGGCTACACCTTC. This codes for CASPRTGCYGYTF.

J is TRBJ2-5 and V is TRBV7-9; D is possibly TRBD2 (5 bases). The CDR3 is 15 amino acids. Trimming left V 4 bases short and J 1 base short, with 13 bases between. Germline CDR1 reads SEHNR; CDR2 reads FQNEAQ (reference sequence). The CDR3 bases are TGTGCCAGCAGCTCTCCGGGAACCCTCCAAGAGACCCAGTACTTC. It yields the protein CASSSPGTLQETQYF.

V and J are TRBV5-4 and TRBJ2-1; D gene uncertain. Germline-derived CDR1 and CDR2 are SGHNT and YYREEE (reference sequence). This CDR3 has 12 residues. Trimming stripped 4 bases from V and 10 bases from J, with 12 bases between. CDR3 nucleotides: TGTGCCAGCAGCCCCGACTGGAGCGAGCAGTTCTTC. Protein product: CASSPDWSEQFF.

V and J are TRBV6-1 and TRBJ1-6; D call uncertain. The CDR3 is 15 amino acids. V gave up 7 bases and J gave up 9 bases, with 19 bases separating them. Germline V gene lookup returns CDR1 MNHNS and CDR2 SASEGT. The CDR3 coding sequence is TGTGCCAGCAAAGTTGCGGCATCTTCGAGTTCACCCCTCCACTTT. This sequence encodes CASKVAASSSSPLHF.

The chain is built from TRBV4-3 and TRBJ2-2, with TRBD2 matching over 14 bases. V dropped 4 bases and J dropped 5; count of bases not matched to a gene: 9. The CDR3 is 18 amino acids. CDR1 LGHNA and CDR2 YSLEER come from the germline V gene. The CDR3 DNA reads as TGCGCCAGCAGCCGCCGGGCCGGGACTAGCGGGAGTACCGGGGAGCTGTTTTTT. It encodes CASSRRAGTSGSTGELFF.

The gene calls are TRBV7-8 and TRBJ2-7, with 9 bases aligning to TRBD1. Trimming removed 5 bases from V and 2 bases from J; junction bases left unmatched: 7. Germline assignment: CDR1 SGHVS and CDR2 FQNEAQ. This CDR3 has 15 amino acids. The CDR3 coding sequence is TGTGCCAGCAGCCTGGCGGGACAGGGAACCTACGAGCAGTACTTC. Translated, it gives CASSLAGQGTYEQYF.

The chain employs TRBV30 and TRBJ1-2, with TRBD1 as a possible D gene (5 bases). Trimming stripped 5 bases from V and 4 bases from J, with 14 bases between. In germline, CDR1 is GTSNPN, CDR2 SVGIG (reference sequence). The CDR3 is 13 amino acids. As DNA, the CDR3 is TGTGCCTGGTCGACAGCCCCCCCCTATGGCTACACCTTC. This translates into CAWSTAPPYGYTF.

The CDR3 DNA is TGTGCCAGCAAGCCGGAGGGGAACCCCCAGTACTTC. Translating gives CASKPEGNPQYF. This chain links TRBV2 with TRBJ2-5; a weak D match, TRBD2 (6 bases). Deletions cut 7 bases from V and 9 bases from J, with 15 bases between. The CDR3 length is 12 residues. From germline, CDR1 is SNHLY and CDR2 FYNNEI.

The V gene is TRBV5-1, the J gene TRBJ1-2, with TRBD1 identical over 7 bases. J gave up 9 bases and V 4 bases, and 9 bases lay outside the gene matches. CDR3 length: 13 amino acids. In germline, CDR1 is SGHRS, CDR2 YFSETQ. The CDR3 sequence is CASSQQGQASYTF. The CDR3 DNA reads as TGCGCCAGCAGCCAACAAGGACAGGCAAGCTACACCTTC.

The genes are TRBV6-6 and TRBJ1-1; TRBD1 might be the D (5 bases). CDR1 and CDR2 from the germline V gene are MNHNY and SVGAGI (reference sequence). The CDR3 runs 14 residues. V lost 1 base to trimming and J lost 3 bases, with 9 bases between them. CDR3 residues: CASSYYGADTEAFF. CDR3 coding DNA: TGTGCCAGCAGTTACTACGGGGCGGACACTGAAGCTTTCTTT.

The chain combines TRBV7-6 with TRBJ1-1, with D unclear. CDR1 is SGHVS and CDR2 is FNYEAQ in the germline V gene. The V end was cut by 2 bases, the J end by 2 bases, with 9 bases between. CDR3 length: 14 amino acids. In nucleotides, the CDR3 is TGTGCCAGCAGCTTATGGGGTTCAAACACTGAAGCTTTCTTT. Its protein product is CASSLWGSNTEAFF.